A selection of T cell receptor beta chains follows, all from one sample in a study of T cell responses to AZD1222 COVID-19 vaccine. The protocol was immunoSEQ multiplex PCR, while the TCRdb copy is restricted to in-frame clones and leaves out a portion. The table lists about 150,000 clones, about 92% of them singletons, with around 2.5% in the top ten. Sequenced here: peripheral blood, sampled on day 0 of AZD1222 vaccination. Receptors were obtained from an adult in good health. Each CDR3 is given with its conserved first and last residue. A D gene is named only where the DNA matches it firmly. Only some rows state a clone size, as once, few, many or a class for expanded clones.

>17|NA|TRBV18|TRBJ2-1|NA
TGTGCCAGCTCACCCCAGTCCGGTGTCGGCTCCTACAATGAGCAGTTCTTC
CASSPQSGVGSYNEQFF
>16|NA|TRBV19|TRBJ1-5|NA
TGTGCCAGTAGTATCCGTGGGCAGAGTAGCAATCAGCCCCAGCATTTT
CASSIRGQSSNQPQHF
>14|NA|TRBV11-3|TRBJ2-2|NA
TGTGCCAGCAGTCTTACAGAGACCACCGGGGAGCTGTTTTTT
CASSLTETTGELFF
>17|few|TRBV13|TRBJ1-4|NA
TGTGCCAGCAGCTTAGGCCTGGAGTCCTCAACTAATGAAAAACTGTTTTTT
CASSLGLESSTNEKLFF
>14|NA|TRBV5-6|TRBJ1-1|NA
TGTGCCAGCAGCTTGGGTCAGCCCCCCACTGAAGCTTTCTTT
CASSLGQPPTEAFF
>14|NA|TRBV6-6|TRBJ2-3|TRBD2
TGTGCCAGCAGTTTTAGCGGGGCAACAGATACGCAGTATTTT
CASSFSGATDTQYF
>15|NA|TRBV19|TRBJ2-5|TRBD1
TGTGCCAGTAGTATTACCCCGGACAGGTTAGAGACCCAGTACTTC
CASSITPDRLETQYF
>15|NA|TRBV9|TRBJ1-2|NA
TGTGCCAGCAGCGAAGGGTGGGAGGGGAGTATTCGCTACACCTTC
CASSEGWEGSIRYTF
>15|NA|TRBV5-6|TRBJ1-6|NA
TGTGCCAGCAGCGTACAGAAGTCCTATAATTCACCCCTCCACTTT
CASSVQKSYNSPLHF
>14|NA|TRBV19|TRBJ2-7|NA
TGTGCCAGTAGACCACTAGCAGGATCCTACGAGCAGTACTTC
CASRPLAGSYEQYF
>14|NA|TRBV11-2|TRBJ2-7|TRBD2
TGTGCCAGCAGCTTAGCTAGCGGGACTTACGAGCAGTACTTC
CASSLASGTYEQYF
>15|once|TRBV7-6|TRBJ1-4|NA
TGTGCCAGCAGCTTAGAGGCAGGGGTTAATGAAAAACTGTTTTTT
CASSLEAGVNEKLFF
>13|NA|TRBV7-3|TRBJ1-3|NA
TGTGCCAGCAGCTTAAACTCTGGAAACACCATATATTTT
CASSLNSGNTIYF
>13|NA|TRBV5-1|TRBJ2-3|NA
TGCGCCAGCAGCTTGGCCGTGGAGACTCCGCAGTATTTT
CASSLAVETPQYF
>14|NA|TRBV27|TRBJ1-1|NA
TGTGCCAGCGGTGAGGGCAACCGAGAAAATGAAGCTTTCTTT
CASGEGNRENEAFF
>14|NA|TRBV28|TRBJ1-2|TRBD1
TGTGCCAGCAGTTTCCAGCGGACAGGGGGAGGCTACACCTTC
CASSFQRTGGGYTF
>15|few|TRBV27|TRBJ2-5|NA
TGTGCCAGCAGCCTCTTACCGGGCTTACAAGAGACCCAGTACTTC
CASSLLPGLQETQYF
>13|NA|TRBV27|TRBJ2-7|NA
TGTGCCAGCAGTTTAGGCGTGGCCTACGAGCAGTACTTC
CASSLGVAYEQYF
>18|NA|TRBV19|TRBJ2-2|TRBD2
TGTGCCAGTAGCCCACCATCCGGGACTAGCGCGAACACCGGGGAGCTGTTTTTT
CASSPPSGTSANTGELFF
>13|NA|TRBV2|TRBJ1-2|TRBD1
TGTGCCAGCAGTGTACAGGGGGCGCGTGGCTACACCTTC
CASSVQGARGYTF
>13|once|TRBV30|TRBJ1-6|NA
TGTGCCGTATCCGGGCAGAATAATTCACCCCTCCACTTT
CAVSGQNNSPLHF
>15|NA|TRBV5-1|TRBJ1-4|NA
TGCGCCAGCAGCCGGGTGGGGATGACTAATGAAAAACTGTTTTTT
CASSRVGMTNEKLFF
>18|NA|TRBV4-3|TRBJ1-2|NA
TGCGCCAGCAGCCCCTACTCCGCCGCCGGGACAACCAACTATGGCTACACCTTC
CASSPYSAAGTTNYGYTF
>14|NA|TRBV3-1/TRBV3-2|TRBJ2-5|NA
TGTGCCAGCAGCCTCCGGGGGCTAGAAGAGACCCAGTACTTC
CASSLRGLEETQYF
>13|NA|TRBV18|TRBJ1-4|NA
TGTGCCAGCTCACCAAGGACCGATGAAAAACTGTTTTTT
CASSPRTDEKLFF
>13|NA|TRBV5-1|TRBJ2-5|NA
TGCGCCAGCAGCTTGGTAGGTTTCGAGACCCAGTACTTC
CASSLVGFETQYF
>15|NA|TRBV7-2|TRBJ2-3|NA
TGTGCCAGCAGCTTTGCCGGGACTTTCACAGATACGCAGTATTTT
CASSFAGTFTDTQYF
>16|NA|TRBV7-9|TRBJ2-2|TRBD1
TGTGCCAGCAGCGTACTACGGGACAGATTCACCGGGGAGCTGTTTTTT
CASSVLRDRFTGELFF
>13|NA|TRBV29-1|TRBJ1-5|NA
TGCAGCGTTGTTCAGGGAGTGGGGCAGCCCCAGCATTTT
CSVVQGVGQPQHF
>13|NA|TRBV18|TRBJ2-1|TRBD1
TGTGCCAGCTCACCACCGGGACAGGGTGAGCAGTTCTTC
CASSPPGQGEQFF
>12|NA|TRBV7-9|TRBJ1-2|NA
TGTGCCAGCAGCTCGGGTCCGAGCAGCTACACCTTC
CASSSGPSSYTF
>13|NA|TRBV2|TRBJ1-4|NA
TGTGCCAGCAGTGAACGGTCTAATGAAAAACTGTTTTTT
CASSERSNEKLFF
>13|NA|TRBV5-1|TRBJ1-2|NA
TGCGCCAGCAAGGCACAGGGAGGCGATGGCTACACCTTC
CASKAQGGDGYTF
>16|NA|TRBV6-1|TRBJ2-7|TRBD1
TGTGCCAGCAGTGTGCTCCCGGGACAGGGGGGTAACGAGCAGTACTTC
CASSVLPGQGGNEQYF
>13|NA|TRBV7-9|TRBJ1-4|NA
TGTGCCAGCAGCTTTAGCCTCAATGAAAAACTGTTTTTT
CASSFSLNEKLFF
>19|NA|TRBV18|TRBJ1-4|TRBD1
TGTGCCAGCTCACCACAGATGATCGGGACAGGGGTCCCGAATGAAAAACTGTTTTTT
CASSPQMIGTGVPNEKLFF
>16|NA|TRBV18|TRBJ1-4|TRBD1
TGTGCCAGCTCGCCCCGTACAGGGGGAACTAATGAAAAACTGTTTTTT
CASSPRTGGTNEKLFF
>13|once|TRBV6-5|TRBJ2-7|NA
TGTGCCACATCAGGGGGGGTTTCCTACGAGCAGTACTTC
CATSGGVSYEQYF
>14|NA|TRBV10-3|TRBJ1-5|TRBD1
TGTGCCATCAGTGGACAGGGGCTCAATCAGCCCCAGCATTTT
CAISGQGLNQPQHF
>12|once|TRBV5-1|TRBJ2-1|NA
TGCGCCAGCAGCCCGTGGCTCGGTGAGCAGTTCTTC
CASSPWLGEQFF
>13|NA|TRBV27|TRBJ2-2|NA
TGTGCCAGCAGTTCTAGTAACACCGGGGAGCTGTTTTTT
CASSSSNTGELFF
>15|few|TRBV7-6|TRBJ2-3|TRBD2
TGTGCCAGCAGTCAGAGGCTAGCGGGATTGGATACGCAGTATTTT
CASSQRLAGLDTQYF
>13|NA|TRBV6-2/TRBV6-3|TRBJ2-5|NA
TGTGCCAGCAGTTACTCGGCCCAAGAGACCCAGTACTTC
CASSYSAQETQYF
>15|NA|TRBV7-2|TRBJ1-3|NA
TGTGCCAGCAGCTTAGTTCAGGGAGGTGGAAACACCATATATTTT
CASSLVQGGGNTIYF
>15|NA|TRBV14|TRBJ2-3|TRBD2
TGTGCCAGCAGCCAAGGACTAGCGGGAAGGGATACGCAGTATTTT
CASSQGLAGRDTQYF
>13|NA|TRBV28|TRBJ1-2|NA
TGTGCCAGCAGTCTCACAGCGGGCAATGGCTACACCTTC
CASSLTAGNGYTF
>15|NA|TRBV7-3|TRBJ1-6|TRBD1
TGTGCCAGCAGCTTAACAGGGACAGCGAATTCACCCCTCCACTTT
CASSLTGTANSPLHF
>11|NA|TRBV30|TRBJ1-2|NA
TGTGCTAGGACGGAGGGGGATGGCTACACCTTC
CARTEGDGYTF
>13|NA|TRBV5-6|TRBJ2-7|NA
TGTGCCAGCAGCTTAGCAGGTACCTACGAGCAGTACTTC
CASSLAGTYEQYF
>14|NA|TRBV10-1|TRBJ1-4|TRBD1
TGCGCCAGCAGGCCCGACAGGGGACGCGAAAAACTGTTTTTT
CASRPDRGREKLFF
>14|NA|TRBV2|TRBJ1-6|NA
TGTGCCAGCACCATTCCGCGAAATAATTCACCCCTCCACTTT
CASTIPRNNSPLHF
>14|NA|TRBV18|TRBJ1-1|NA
TGTGCCAGCTCACCAGGGGGCCCCGTCACTGAAGCTTTCTTT
CASSPGGPVTEAFF
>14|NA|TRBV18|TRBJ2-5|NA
TGTGCCAGCTCACCACCGACTATCCAAGAGACCCAGTACTTC
CASSPPTIQETQYF
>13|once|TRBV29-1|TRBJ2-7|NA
TGCAGCGTTGAAGGACAGAACGCCTACGAGCAGTACTTC
CSVEGQNAYEQYF
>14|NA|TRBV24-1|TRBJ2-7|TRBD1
TGTGCCACCAGTGGTGGACAGGGGATGAGGGAGCAGTACTTC
CATSGGQGMREQYF
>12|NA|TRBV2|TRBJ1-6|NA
TGTGCGGGGGCACGGGATAATTCACCCCTCCACTTT
CAGARDNSPLHF
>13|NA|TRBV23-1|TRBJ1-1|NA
TGCGCCAGCAGTCAATCTTTCGGTACTGAAGCTTTCTTT
CASSQSFGTEAFF
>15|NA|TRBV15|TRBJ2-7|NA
TGTGCCACCAGCCGACTACGGACGGGAGAGGAGGAGCAGTACTTC
CATSRLRTGEEEQYF
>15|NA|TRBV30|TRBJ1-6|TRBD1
TGTGCCTGGAGTGTACCGGGACAGGGGGCATCACCCCTCCACTTT
CAWSVPGQGASPLHF
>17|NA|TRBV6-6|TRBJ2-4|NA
TGTGCCAGCAGTCCCCGAACGGACTTAATAGCCAAAAACATTCAGTACTTC
CASSPRTDLIAKNIQYF